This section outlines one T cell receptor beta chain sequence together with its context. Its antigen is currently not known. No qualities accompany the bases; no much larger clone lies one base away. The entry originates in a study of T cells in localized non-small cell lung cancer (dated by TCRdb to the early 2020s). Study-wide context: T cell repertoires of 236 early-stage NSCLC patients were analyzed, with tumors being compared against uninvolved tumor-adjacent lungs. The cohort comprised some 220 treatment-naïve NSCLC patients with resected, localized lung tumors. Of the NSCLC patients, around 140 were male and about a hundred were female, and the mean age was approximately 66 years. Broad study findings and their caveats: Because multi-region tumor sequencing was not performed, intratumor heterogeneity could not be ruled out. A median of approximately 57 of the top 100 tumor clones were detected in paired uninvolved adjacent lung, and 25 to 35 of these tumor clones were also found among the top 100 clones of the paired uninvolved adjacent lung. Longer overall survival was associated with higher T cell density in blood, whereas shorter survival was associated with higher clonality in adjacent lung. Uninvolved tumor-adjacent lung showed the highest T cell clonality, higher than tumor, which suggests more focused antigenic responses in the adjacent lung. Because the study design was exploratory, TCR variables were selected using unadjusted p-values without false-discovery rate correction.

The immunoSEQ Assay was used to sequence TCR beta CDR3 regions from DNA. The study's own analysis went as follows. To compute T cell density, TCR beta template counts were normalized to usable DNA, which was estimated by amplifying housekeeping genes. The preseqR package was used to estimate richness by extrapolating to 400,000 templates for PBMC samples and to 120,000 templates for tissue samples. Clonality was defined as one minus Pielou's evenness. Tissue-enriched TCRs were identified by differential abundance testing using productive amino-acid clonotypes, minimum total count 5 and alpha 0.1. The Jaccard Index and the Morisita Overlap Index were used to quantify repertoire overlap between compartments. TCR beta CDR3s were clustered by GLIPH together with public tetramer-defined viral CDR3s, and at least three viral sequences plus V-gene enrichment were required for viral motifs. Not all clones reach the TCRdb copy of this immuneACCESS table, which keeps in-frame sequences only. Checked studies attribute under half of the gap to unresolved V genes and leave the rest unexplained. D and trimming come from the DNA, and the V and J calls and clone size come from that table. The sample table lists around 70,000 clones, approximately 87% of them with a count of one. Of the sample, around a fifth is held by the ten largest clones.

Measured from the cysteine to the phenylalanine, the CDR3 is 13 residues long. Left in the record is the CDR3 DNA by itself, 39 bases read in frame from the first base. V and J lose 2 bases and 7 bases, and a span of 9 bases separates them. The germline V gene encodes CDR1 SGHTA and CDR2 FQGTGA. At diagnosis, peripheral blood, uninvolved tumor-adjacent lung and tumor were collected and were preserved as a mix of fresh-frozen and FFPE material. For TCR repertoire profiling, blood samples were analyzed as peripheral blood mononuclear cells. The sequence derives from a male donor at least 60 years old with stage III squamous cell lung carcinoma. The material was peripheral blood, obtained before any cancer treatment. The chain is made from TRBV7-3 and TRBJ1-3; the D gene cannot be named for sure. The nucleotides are TGTGCCAGCAGCTTAGACCGTGGGAACACCATATATTTT. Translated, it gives CASSLDRGNTIYF.